Below, one T cell receptor beta chain is given with its context. Its cognate antigen is unknown. CDR1 and CDR2 (germline): ENHRY, SYGVKD. The ends were cut back, 6 bases at V and 3 bases at J, with 8 bases in the middle. The CDR3 is made up of 12 amino acids. This entry belongs to a study of naive and memory T cell subsets. Study-wide results and caveats: TCR counts from RNA may reflect activation-linked expression changes.

Alpha and beta libraries were amplified separately from the second PCR onward. CD4+ T cell IFNgamma after overnight CMV lysate exposure gave donor CMV status. Cells stained for CD3, CD4, CD8, CD45RA, CD27 and viability were sorted into four CD45RA/CD27 subsets. Two oligonucleotides, mixed equimolar, formed the beta constant-region primer covering TRBC1 and TRBC2. TCRdb re-derived calls from the UMI-ligation and nested PCR reads in MiXCR, one entry per CDR3 protein. Of roughly 91,000 distinct CDR3 sequences in the sample, approximately 14% were seen once. The clonotype originates from a human donor in good health. Specimen: central memory CD4+ T cells from blood. The chain couples TRBV10-3 to TRBJ1-1; tentative D call: TRBD1 (5 bases). CDR3 loop: CAIRDKDTEAFF. The CDR3 bases are TGTGCCATCAGGGACAAGGACACTGAAGCTTTCTTT.